This section outlines one TCR beta chain sequence together with its context. These data come from a study of blood T cell repertoires in COVID-19. Measured with immunoSEQ multiplex PCR; TCRdb has only the in-frame clones, and not every one. Here the sample spans under 250,000 clones, around nine tenths being singletons. Germline values: CDR1 MNHEY, CDR2 SVGEGT. There are 20 residues in the CDR3. V was pared by 2 bases and J by 0 bases, with 23 bases between. This TCR derives from a man aged 25-45 years with COVID-19, enrolled during active disease. J is TRBJ2-4 and V is TRBV6-2 or TRBV6-3, with D possibly TRBD2 on 7 matching bases. The sample consisted of peripheral blood. The CDR3 region has the DNA TGTGCCAGCAGTTACGTGGTGGGGGGGCGCTCGAAACTAGCCAAAAACATTCAGTACTTC. Amino acids: CASSYVVGGRSKLAKNIQYF.